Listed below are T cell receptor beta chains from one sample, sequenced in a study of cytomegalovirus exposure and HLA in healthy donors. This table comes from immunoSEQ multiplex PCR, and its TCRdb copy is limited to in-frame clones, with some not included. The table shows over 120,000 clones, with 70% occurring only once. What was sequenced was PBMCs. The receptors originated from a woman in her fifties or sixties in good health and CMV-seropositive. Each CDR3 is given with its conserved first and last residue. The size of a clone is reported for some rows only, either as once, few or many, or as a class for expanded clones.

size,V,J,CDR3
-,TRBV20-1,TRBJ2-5,CSAYDRSAQYF
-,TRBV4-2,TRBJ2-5,CASSQEGGTGPETQYF
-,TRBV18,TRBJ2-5,CASSPAETQYF
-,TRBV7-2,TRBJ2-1,CASSLAGGGSYNEQFF
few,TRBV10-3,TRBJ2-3,CAISGGQGWTDTQYF
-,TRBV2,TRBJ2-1,CASSDNFEQFF
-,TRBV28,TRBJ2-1,CASSLWSPTGIGEQFF
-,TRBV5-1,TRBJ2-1,CASSLVGEGYNEQFF
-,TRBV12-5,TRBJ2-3,CASGPGLLTDTQYF
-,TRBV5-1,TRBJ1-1,CASSKDRARTEAFF
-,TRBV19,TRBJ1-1,CASKQGGVNTEAFF
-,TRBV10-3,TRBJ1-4,CAISAFIGSNEKLFF
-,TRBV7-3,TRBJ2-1,CASSLGGAPSEQFF
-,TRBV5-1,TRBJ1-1,CASSLEAGVGTEAFF
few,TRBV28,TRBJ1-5,CASSHQQGHQPQHF
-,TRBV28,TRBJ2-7,CASREIGHGGDEQYF
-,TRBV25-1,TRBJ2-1,CASSGPGTSAYPGQFF
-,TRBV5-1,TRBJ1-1,CASSSRTANTEAFF
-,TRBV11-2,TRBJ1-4,CASSLGTGGNEKLFF
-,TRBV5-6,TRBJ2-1,CASSLVGSSYNEQFF
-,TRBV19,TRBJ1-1,CASSIGQNTEAFF
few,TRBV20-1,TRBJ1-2,CSAQGIDGYTF
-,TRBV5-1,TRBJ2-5,CASSLSGSPETQYF
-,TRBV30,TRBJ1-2,CAWTPGGVYGYTF
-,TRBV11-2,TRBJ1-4,CASSSSRDREEKLFF
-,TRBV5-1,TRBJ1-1,CASSFIVGRDTEAFF
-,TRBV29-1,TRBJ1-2,CSVEGGDGYTF
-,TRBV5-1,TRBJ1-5,CASSLEGVVSQPQHF
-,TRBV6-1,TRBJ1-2,CASRNTGGAESYTF
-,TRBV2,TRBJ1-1,CAILLGSTSEAFF
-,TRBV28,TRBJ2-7,CASSSTGGGSYEQYF
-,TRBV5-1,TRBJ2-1,CASSETSRSENEQFF
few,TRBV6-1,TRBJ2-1,CASRGDWDEQFF
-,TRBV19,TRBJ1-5,CASSPILGRGQPQHF
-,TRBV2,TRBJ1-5,CASSAKQAGQPQHF
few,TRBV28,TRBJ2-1,CASSKLGEQFF
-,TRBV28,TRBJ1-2,CASSLYPEGGANYGYTF
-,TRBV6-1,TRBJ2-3,CASRGTGTQSAQYF
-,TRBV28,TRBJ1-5,CASRNELTGKPQHF
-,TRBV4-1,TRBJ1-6,CASSQVPSVTVNSPLHF
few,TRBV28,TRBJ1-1,CASRNTGNTEAFF
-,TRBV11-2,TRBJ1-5,CASSLESGGTQHF
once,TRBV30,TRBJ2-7,CAWTFPGTERYEQYF
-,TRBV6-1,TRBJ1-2,CASSGTGNYGYTF
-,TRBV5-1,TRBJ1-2,CASSSGMLDYGYTF
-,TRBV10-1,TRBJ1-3,CASSPTGSPGNTIYF
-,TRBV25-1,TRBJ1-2,CASSVGTAGYGYTF
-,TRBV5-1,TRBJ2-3,CASSPALGPSTDTQYF
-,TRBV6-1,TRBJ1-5,CASSEQISNQPQHF
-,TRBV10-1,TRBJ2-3,CASSTSGGSTDTQYF